Below are 7 T cell receptor beta chains sequenced from a single sample in a study of shared clonotypes between healthy human individuals. Sequencing was performed with immunoSEQ multiplex PCR; in TCRdb, only in-frame clones are kept and a portion is missing. The table has around 2.3 million clones, more than 90% seen once. The specimen was naive CD4+ T cells sorted from blood. Stated subset: CD45RA+ positively selected. These receptors all come from a man aged 18 to 35 in good health.

The gene calls are TRBV2 and TRBJ1-1; no clear D. CDR1 and CDR2 (germline): SNHLY, FYNNEI. The CDR3 consists of 14 residues. The V end was cut by 6 bases, the J end by 4 bases, with 15 bases between. In nucleotides, the CDR3 is TGTGCCAGCAGGATCGTGGGGTCGCCCACTGAAGCTTTCTTT. As protein: CASRIVGSPTEAFF.

This rearrangement joins TRBV11-2 to TRBJ2-1; 13 bases are a match to TRBD2. The CDR3 is made up of 18 amino acids. CDR1 is SGHAT, CDR2 FQNNGV, per germline. J lost 6 bases, V lost 3 bases, and 11 bases had no gene match. The CDR3 DNA follows: TGTGCCAGCAGCTTTGTCAGCCGACTAGCGGGAGGAGGCAATGAGCAGTTCTTC. As protein: CASSFVSRLAGGGNEQFF.

The chain links TRBV12-2 to TRBJ1-5; the table's D call of TRBD1 was not tested on the DNA. TRBV12-2 is given as a pseudogene. The CDR3 sequence is 15 residues long. The CDR3 spells CASRFLDRGSQPQHF. DNA of the CDR3: TGTGCAAGTCGCTTTCTGGACAGGGGGTCTCAGCCCCAGCATTTT.

Turning to this clone: Other DNA sequences in the same sample also yield this CDR3. The genes are TRBV5-1 and TRBJ1-5; D is ambiguous. Germline V lookup: CDR1 SGHRS, CDR2 YFSETQ. Trimming took 0 bases from V and 6 from J, leaving 10 bases between them. This CDR3 comprises 14 residues. The chain's CDR3 is CASSLGQEGQPQHF. CDR3 coding DNA: TGCGCCAGCAGCTTGGGTCAGGAAGGTCAGCCCCAGCATTTT.

The chain links TRBV18 to TRBJ2-6; 8 positions agree with TRBD1. The CDR3 consists of 15 residues. Germline CDR1 and CDR2: KGHSH and LQKENI. V gave up 4 bases and J gave up 2 bases; unmatched junction bases: 1. CDR3 in amino acids: CASSQTGAGANVLTF. CDR3 coding DNA: TGTGCCAGCTCACAGACAGGGGCTGGGGCCAACGTCCTGACTTTC.

The J gene is TRBJ2-2, the V gene TRBV5-1, with D tentatively TRBD1 (6 bases). Germline CDR1 and CDR2: SGHRS and YFSETQ. The CDR3 runs 17 residues. Trimming removed 2 bases from V and 4 bases from J, with 18 bases in between. The CDR3 is CASSFRFWTEGTGELFF. In DNA, the CDR3 is TGCGCCAGCAGCTTCAGGTTCTGGACAGAGGGCACCGGGGAGCTGTTTTTT.

The chain combines TRBV10-3 with TRBJ1-1; D is ambiguous. Germline V gene lookup returns CDR1 ENHRY and CDR2 SYGVKD. V lost 6 bases to trimming and J lost 1 base, with 6 bases between them. CDR3 length: 12 amino acids. This chain's CDR3 is CAIREGNTEAFF. In DNA, the CDR3 is TGTGCCATCAGGGAGGGGAACACTGAAGCTTTCTTT.